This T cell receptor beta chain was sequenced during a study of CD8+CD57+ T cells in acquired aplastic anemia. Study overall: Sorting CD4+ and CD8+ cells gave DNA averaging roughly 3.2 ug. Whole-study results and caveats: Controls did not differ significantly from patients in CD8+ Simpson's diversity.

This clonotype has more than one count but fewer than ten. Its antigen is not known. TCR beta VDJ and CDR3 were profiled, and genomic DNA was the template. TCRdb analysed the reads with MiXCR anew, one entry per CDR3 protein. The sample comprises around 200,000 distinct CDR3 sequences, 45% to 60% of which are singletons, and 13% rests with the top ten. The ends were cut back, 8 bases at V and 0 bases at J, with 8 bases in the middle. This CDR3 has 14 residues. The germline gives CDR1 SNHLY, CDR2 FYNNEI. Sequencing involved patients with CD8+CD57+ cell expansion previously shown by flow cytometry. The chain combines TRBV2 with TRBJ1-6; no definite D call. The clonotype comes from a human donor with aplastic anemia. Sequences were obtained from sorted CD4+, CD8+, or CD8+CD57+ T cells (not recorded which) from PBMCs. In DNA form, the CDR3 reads TGTGCCAGCGGTCAGAGCTCCTATAATTCACCCCTCCACTTT. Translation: CASGQSSYNSPLHF.